This TCR beta chain was sequenced for a study of blood T cell repertoires in COVID-19. Study in general: The United States, Italy and Spain were the sources of the acute and convalescent COVID-19 samples.

The count of this clone is one. This CDR3 is built from 15 residues. CDR1 is LNHDA, CDR2 SQIVND, per germline (reference sequence). With 4 bases clipped from V and 5 bases from J, the junction kept 6 bases outside the gene matches. As originally analysed: Reference gene primers were amplified, and this amplification served to estimate nucleated cell counts. TCRdb keeps only in-frame clones here, not all; method: immunoSEQ multiplex PCR. V and J calls and clone size come straight from that table; D and trimming were deduced from the DNA. The data contain about 150,000 clones, 75% to 90% of them seen just once; the ten biggest clones take up 13%.

This receptor was identified in a man younger than 35 with COVID-19, enrolled during active disease. The chain uses TRBV19 and TRBJ2-7; 12 bases fit TRBD1. Sequenced: peripheral blood. The CDR3 region is CASSRGTGGLDEQYF. In nucleotides, the CDR3 is TGTGCCAGTAGTAGGGGGACAGGGGGCTTGGACGAGCAGTACTTC.